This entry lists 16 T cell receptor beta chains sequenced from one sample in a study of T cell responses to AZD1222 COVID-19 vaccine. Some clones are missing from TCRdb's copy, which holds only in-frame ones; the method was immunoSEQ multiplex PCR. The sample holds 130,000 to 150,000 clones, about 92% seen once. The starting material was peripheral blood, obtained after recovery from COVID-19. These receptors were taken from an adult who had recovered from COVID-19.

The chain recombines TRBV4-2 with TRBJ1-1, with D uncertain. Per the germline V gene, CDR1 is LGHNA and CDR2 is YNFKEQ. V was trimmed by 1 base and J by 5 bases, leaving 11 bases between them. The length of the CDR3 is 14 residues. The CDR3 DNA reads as TGTGCCAGCAGCCAAGCAAAGGGAAGAACTGAAGCTTTCTTT. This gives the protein CASSQAKGRTEAFF.

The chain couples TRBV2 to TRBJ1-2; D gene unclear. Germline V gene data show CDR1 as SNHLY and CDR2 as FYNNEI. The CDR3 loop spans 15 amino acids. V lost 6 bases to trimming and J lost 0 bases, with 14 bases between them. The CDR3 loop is CASRSGRSANYGYTF. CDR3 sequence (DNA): TGTGCCAGCAGGTCAGGAAGAAGTGCTAACTATGGCTACACCTTC.

The CDR3 sequence is CASGLSLSGSSYNEQFF. In nucleotides, the CDR3 is TGTGCTAGTGGTTTGTCCCTTAGCGGGAGCTCCTACAATGAGCAGTTCTTC. The rearrangement joins TRBV12-5 to TRBJ2-1; TRBD2 matches 9 bases. CDR3 length equals 17 residues. Germline loops: CDR1 LGHNT, CDR2 FRNRAP. The ends lost 2 bases at V and 0 bases at J; junction bases unmatched: 5. Using reference TRBV12-5 and TRBJ2-1 for the parts outside the CDR3, the full variable domain is DARVTQTPRHKVTEMGQEVTMRCQPILGHNTVFWYRQTMMQGLELLAYFRNRAPLDDSGMPKDRFSAEMPDATLATLKIQPSEPRDSAVYFCASGLSLSGSSYNEQFFGPGTRLTVL.

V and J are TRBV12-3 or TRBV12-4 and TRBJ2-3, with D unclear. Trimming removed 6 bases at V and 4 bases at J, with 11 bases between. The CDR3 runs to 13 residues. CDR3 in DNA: TGTGCCAGCAGCACCGGTGGCTCAGATACGCAGTATTTT. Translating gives CASSTGGSDTQYF.

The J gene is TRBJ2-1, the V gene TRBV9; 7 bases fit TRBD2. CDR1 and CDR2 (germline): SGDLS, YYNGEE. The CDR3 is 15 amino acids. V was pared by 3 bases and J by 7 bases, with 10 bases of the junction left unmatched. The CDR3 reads CASSEWEGSTNEQFF. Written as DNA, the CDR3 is TGTGCCAGCAGCGAGTGGGAGGGGAGTACAAATGAGCAGTTCTTC. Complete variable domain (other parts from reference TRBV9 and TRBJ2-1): DSGVTQTPKHLITATGQRVTLRCSPRSGDLSVYWYQQSLDQGLQFLIQYYNGEERAKGNILERFSAQQFPDLHSELNLSSLELGDSALYFCASSEWEGSTNEQFFGPGTRLTVL.

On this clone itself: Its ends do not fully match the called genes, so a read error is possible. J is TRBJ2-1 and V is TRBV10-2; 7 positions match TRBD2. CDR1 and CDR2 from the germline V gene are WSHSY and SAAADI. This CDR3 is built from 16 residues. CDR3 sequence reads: CARSRLAPSSYNEQFF. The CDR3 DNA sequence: TGCGCCCGCAGCCGACTAGCCCCGAGCTCCTACAATGAGCAGTTCTTC.

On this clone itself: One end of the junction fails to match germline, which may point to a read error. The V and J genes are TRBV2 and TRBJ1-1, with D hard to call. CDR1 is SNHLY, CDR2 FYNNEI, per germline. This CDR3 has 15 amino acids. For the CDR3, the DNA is TGTGCCAGCAATGAAGAGGCGTTCACGAACACTGAAGCTTTCTTT. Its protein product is CASNEEAFTNTEAFF.

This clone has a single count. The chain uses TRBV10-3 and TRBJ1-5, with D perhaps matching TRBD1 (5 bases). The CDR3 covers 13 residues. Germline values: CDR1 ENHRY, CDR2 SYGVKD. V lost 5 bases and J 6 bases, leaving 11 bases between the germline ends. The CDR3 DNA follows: TGTGCCATCAGTCTGGAACAGGCTCAGCCCCAGCATTTT. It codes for CAISLEQAQPQHF.

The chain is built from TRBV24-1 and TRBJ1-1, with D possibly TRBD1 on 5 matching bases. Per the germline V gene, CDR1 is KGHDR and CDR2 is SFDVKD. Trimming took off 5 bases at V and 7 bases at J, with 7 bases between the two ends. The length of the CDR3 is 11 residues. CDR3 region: CATSAGLEAFF. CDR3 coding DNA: TGTGCCACCAGTGCGGGGCTTGAAGCTTTCTTT.

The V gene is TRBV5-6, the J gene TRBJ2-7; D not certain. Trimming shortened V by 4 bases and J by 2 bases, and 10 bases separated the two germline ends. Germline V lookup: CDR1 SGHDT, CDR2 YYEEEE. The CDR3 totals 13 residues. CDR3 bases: TGTGCCAGCAGCCCGGGTTCCCCCTACGAGCAGTACTTC. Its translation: CASSPGSPYEQYF.

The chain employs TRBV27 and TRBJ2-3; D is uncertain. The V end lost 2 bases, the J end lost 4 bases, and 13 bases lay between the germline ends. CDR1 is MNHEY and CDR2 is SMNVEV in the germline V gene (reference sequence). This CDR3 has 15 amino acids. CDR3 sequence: CASSLLKTTADTQYF. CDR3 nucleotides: TGTGCCAGCAGTTTACTCAAGACCACTGCAGATACGCAGTATTTT.

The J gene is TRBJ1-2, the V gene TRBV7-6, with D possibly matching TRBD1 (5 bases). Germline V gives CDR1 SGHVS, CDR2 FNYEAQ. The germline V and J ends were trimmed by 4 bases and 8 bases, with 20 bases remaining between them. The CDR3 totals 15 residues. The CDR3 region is CASSSLTEKGLGYTF. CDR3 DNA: TGTGCCAGCAGCTCGTTGACAGAAAAGGGATTAGGCTACACCTTC.

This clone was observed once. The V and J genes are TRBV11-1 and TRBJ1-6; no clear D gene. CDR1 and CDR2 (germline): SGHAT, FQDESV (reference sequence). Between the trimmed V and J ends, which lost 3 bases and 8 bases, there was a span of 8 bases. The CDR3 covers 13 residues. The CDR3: CASSFARDSPLHF. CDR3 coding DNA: TGTGCCAGCAGCTTCGCGAGGGATTCACCCCTCCACTTT.

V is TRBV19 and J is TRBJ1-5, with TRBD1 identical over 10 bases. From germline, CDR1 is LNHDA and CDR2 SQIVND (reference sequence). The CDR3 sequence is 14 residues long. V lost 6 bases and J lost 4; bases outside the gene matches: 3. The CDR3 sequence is CASSGTGANQPQHF. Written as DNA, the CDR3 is TGTGCCAGTAGCGGGACAGGGGCAAATCAGCCCCAGCATTTT.

CDR3 DNA: TGTGCCAGCAGCCCAACGGACAGGGCCTACGAGCAGTACTTC. Its protein is CASSPTDRAYEQYF. The chain has TRBV5-4 and TRBJ2-7, with 8 bases identical to TRBD1. This CDR3 comprises 14 residues. Germline trimming cut 4 bases from V and 2 bases from J; bases unmatched to any gene: 5. Germline V CDR1 and CDR2: SGHNT, YYREEE (reference sequence).

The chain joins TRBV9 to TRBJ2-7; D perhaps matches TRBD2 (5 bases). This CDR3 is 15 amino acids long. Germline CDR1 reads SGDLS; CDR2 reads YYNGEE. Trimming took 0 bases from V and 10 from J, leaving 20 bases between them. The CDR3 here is CASSVDPDGRGVQYF. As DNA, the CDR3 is TGTGCCAGCAGCGTAGACCCGGACGGCCGGGGAGTTCAGTACTTC. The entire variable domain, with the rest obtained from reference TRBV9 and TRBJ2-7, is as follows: DSGVTQTPKHLITATGQRVTLRCSPRSGDLSVYWYQQSLDQGLQFLIQYYNGEERAKGNILERFSAQQFPDLHSELNLSSLELGDSALYFCASSVDPDGRGVQYFGPGTRLTVT.